This record looks at one TCR beta chain sequence and its context. CDR3 length: 12 amino acids. Germline values: CDR1 DFQATT, CDR2 SNEGSKA (reference sequence). V shed 0 bases and J shed 4 bases, with 5 bases lying between them. Whoever was chosen for sequencing had shown CD8+CD57+ cell expansion by flow cytometry. As a group, the patients uniformly had severe acquired aplastic anemia. The template used for profiling TCR beta VDJ and CDR3 was genomic DNA. From the reads, TCRdb called clonotypes with MiXCR, one entry per CDR3 protein. The repertoire has 150,000 to 200,000 distinct CDR3 sequences, roughly 50% of them found once; the top ten carry about 1.8%. These data come from a study of CD8+CD57+ T cells in acquired aplastic anemia. The wider study: Sorted cells (CD4+ and CD8+) yielded DNA amounts that averaged about 3.1 ug.

This TCR was sampled from a human donor with aplastic anemia. The V gene is TRBV20-1, the J gene TRBJ2-3, with D hard to call. The sequenced material came from sorted CD4+, CD8+, or CD8+CD57+ T cells (not recorded which) from PBMCs. The CDR3 DNA is TGCAGTGCTAGAGATCCAGCAGATACGCAGTATTTT. Protein: CSARDPADTQYF.